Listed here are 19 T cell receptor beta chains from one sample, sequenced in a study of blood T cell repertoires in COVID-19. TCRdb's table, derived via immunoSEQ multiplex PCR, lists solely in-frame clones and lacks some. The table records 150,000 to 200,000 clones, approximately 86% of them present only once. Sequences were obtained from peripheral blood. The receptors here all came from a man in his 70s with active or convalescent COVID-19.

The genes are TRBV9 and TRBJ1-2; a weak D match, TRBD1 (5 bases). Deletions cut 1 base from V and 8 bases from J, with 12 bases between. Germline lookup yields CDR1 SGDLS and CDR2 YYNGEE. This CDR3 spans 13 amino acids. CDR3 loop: CASSVPGMGGYTF. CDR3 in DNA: TGTGCCAGCAGCGTACCAGGGATGGGCGGCTACACCTTC.

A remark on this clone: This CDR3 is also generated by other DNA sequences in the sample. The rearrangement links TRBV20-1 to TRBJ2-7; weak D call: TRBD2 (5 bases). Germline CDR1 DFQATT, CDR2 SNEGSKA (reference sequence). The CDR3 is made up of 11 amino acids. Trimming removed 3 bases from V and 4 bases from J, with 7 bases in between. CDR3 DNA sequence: TGCAGTGCTAGTCGGGGATACGAGCAGTACTTC. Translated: CSASRGYEQYF.

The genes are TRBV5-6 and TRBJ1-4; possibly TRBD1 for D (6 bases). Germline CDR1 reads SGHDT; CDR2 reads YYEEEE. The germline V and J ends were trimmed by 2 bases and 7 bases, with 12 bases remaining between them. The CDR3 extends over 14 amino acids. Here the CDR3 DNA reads TGTGCCAGCAGCTTCGGAGCAGGGGTTGAAAAACTGTTTTTT. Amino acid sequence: CASSFGAGVEKLFF.

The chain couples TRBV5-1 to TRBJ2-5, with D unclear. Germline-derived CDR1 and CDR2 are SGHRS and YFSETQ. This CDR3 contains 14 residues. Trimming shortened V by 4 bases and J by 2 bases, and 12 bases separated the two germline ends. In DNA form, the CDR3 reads TGCGCCAGCAGCCCCTGGGCGACGCAAGAGACCCAGTACTTC. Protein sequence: CASSPWATQETQYF.

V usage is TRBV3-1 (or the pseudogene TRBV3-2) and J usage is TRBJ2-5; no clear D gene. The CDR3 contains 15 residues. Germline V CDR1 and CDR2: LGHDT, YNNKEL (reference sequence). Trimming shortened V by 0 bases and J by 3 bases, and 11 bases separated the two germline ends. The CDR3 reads CASSQDFWQEETQYF. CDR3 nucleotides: TGTGCCAGCAGCCAAGATTTTTGGCAGGAAGAGACCCAGTACTTC.

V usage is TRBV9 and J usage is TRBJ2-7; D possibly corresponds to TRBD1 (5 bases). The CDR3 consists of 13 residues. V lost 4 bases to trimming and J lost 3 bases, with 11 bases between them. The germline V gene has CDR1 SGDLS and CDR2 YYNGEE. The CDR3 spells CASSFRVDYEQYF. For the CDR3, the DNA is TGTGCCAGCAGCTTCAGGGTAGACTACGAGCAGTACTTC.

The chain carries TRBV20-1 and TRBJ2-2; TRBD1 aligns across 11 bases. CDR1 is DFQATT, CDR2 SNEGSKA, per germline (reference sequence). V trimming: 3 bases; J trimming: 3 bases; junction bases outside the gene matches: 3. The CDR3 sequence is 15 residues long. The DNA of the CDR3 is TGCAGTGCTAGTTGGGACAGGGGGGACACCGGGGAGCTGTTTTTT. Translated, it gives CSASWDRGDTGELFF.

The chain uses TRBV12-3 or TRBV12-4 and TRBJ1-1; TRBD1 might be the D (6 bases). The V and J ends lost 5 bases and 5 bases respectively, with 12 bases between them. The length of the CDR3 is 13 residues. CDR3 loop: CASSLTGQTEAFF. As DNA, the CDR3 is TGTGCCAGCAGTCTCACAGGGCAGACTGAAGCTTTCTTT.

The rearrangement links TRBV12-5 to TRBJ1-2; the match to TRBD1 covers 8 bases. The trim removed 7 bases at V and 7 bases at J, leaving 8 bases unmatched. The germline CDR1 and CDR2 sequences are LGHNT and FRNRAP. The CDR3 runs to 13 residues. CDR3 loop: CASAPSGGGGYTF. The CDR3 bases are TGTGCTAGTGCCCCATCAGGGGGCGGTGGCTACACCTTC.

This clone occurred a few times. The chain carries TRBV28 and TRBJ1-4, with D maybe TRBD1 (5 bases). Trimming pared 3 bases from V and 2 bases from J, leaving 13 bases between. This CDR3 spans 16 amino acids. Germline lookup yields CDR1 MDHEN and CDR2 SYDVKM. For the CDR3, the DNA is TGTGCCAGCAGTTTCGGAGGGCCAGGGACTAATGAAAAACTGTTTTTT. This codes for CASSFGGPGTNEKLFF. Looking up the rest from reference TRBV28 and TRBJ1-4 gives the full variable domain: DVKVTQSSRYLVKRTGEKVFLECVQDMDHENMFWYRQDPGLGLRLIYFSYDVKMKEKGDIPEGYSVSREKKERFSLILESASTNQTSMYLCASSFGGPGTNEKLFFGSGTQLSVL.

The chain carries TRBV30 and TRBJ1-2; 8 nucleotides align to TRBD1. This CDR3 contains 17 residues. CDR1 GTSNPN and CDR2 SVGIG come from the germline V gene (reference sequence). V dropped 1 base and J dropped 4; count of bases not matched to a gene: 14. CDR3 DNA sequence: TGTGCCTGGAGTGCGGTCGACAGGGGATTTTCCGTCTATGGCTACACCTTC. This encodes CAWSAVDRGFSVYGYTF.

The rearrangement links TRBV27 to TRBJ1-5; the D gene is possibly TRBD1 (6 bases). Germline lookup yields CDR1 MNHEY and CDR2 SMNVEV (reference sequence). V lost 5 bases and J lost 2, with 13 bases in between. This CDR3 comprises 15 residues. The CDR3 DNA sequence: TGTGCCAGCAGTCCCCTAGACAGGCGCAATCAGCCCCAGCATTTT. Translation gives CASSPLDRRNQPQHF.

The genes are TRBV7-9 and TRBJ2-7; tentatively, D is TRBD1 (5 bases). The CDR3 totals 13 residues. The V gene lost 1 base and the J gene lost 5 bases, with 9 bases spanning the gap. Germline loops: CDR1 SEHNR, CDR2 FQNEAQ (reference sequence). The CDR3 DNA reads TGTGCCAGCAGCTTAGTAACAGGCCACGAGCAGTACTTC. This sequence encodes CASSLVTGHEQYF.

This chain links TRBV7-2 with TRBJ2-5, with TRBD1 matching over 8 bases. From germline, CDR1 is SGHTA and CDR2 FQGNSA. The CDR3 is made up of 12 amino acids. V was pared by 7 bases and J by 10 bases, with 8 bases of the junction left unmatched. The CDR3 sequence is CASTVLQGDQYF. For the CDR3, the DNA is TGTGCCAGCACCGTATTACAGGGGGACCAGTACTTC.

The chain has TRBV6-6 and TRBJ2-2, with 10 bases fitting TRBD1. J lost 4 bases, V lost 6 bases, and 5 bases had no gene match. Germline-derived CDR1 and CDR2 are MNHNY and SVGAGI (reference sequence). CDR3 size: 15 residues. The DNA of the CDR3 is TGTGCCAGCAGCTACCGGACAGGGGGCACCGGGGAGCTGTTTTTT. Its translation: CASSYRTGGTGELFF.

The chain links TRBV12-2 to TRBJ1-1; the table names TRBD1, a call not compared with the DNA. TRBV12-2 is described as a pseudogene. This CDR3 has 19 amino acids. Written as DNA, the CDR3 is TGTGCAAGTCGCTCCCGCACGTGGGACAGGGTGTTTTCGAACACTGAAGCTTTCTTT. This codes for CASRSRTWDRVFSNTEAFF.

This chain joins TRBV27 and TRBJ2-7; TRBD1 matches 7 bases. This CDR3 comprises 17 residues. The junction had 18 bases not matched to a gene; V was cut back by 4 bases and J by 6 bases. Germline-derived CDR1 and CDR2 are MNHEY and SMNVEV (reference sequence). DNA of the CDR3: TGTGCCAGCAGTTCACTAACAGGGGTCGGGACCCTCGGCGAGCAGTACTTC. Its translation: CASSSLTGVGTLGEQYF.

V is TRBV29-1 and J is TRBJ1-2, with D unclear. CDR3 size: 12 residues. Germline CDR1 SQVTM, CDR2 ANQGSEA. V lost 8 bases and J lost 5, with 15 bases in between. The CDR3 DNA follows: TGCAGCTCAGCCGGACCGGGGTATGGCTACACCTTC. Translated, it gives CSSAGPGYGYTF.

CDR3 residues: CASRPQGGGDGYTF. In DNA, the CDR3 is TGTGCCAGTAGACCCCAAGGGGGCGGCGATGGCTACACCTTC. The chain carries TRBV19 and TRBJ1-2; 7 nucleotides align to TRBD1. Looked up from germline, CDR1 is LNHDA and CDR2 is SQIVND (reference sequence). V shed 6 bases and J 6 bases; nucleotides not matched to a gene: 10. The CDR3 has 14 amino acids.